A selection of T cell receptor beta chains follows, all from one sample in a study of T cells in Graves' hyperthyroidism and ophthalmopathy. TCRdb reprocessed the multiplex PCR reads with MiXCR, giving one entry per CDR3 protein. The repertoire holds more than 500,000 distinct CDR3 sequences, with about 15% as singletons. The sequenced material came from blood. Every receptor here comes from a woman aged 25-40 years with Graves' ophthalmopathy. Both conserved end residues are part of each CDR3. Each record gives: J gene, clone size, D gene, V gene, CDR3 DNA, CDR3 protein. D genes are given only for firm matches. The listing skips clone size in some rows; elsewhere it reads once, few, many or a size class.

j_gene: TRBJ2-4
abundance: few
d_gene: TRBD1
v_gene: TRBV4-2
CDR3nt: TGTGCCAGCAGCCAAGAGGGGGACAGGGGCAAAAACATTCAGTACTTC
CDR3aa: CASSQEGDRGKNIQYF

j_gene: TRBJ2-7
abundance: few
d_gene: TRBD2
v_gene: TRBV28
CDR3nt: TGTGCCAGCAGTTTACCTAGCGGGAGGGCCGGGGTGCAGTACTTC
CDR3aa: CASSLPSGRAGVQYF

j_gene: TRBJ1-4
abundance: many
d_gene: NA
v_gene: TRBV28
CDR3nt: TGTGCCAGCAGTTCCAAGGTATCGGACCTCCCTGAAAAACTGTTTTTT
CDR3aa: CASSSKVSDLPEKLFF

j_gene: TRBJ1-5
abundance: few
d_gene: TRBD1
v_gene: TRBV20-1
CDR3nt: TGCAGTGCGTATACAGGGGTTCATCAGCCCCAGCATTTT
CDR3aa: CSAYTGVHQPQHF

j_gene: TRBJ2-3
abundance: many
d_gene: TRBD1
v_gene: TRBV18
CDR3nt: TGTGCCAGCTCACCCGACAGGGACCCCACAGATACGCAGTATTTT
CDR3aa: CASSPDRDPTDTQYF

j_gene: TRBJ2-5
abundance: many
d_gene: TRBD2
v_gene: TRBV7-3
CDR3nt: TGTGCCAGCAGCTCCGAAGGACTAGCGGGATTGGAGACCCAGTACTTC
CDR3aa: CASSSEGLAGLETQYF

j_gene: TRBJ1-3
abundance: NA
d_gene: NA
v_gene: TRBV7-9
CDR3nt: TGTGCCAGCAGCTTAGAAGGGTCCAGAAACACCATATATTTT
CDR3aa: CASSLEGSRNTIYF

j_gene: TRBJ2-7
abundance: many
d_gene: NA
v_gene: TRBV12-3/TRBV12-4
CDR3nt: TGTGCCAGCAGTTTTGGTTACGAGCAGTACTTC
CDR3aa: CASSFGYEQYF

j_gene: TRBJ2-1
abundance: few
d_gene: NA
v_gene: TRBV24-1
CDR3nt: TGTGCCACCAGTGAGGGCCGAAAACAGGGCTATGAGCAGTTCTTC
CDR3aa: CATSEGRKQGYEQFF

j_gene: TRBJ2-7
abundance: NA
d_gene: NA
v_gene: TRBV10-3
CDR3nt: TGTGCCATCAGTGAGCGGGAGTGGTTCTACGAGCAGTACTTC
CDR3aa: CAISEREWFYEQYF

j_gene: TRBJ1-4
abundance: many
d_gene: NA
v_gene: TRBV18
CDR3nt: TGTGCCAGCTCACCCAGGACATCCCTTAATGAAAAACTGTTTTTT
CDR3aa: CASSPRTSLNEKLFF

j_gene: TRBJ2-4
abundance: NA
d_gene: NA
v_gene: TRBV6-1
CDR3nt: TGTGCCAGCAGTGAAGCTGGAGATCTAGCCAAAAACATTCAGTACTTC
CDR3aa: CASSEAGDLAKNIQYF

j_gene: TRBJ2-1
abundance: few
d_gene: NA
v_gene: TRBV12-3/TRBV12-4
CDR3nt: TGTGCCAGCACTCTTGGTAGCGGCATTGAGCAGTTCTTC
CDR3aa: CASTLGSGIEQFF

j_gene: TRBJ2-7
abundance: NA
d_gene: TRBD2
v_gene: TRBV11-2
CDR3nt: TGTGCCAGCGGCTCTAGCGGGAGCGTTTACCCCTACGAGCAGTACTTC
CDR3aa: CASGSSGSVYPYEQYF

j_gene: TRBJ2-3
abundance: many
d_gene: TRBD1
v_gene: TRBV11-2
CDR3nt: TGTGCCAGCAACCTGAGGGGACAGGGTGTCACAGATACGCAGTATTTT
CDR3aa: CASNLRGQGVTDTQYF

j_gene: TRBJ1-2
abundance: many
d_gene: TRBD1
v_gene: TRBV18
CDR3nt: TGTGCCAGCTCACTCCAACGGACAGGGGGCTATGGCTACACCTTC
CDR3aa: CASSLQRTGGYGYTF

j_gene: TRBJ2-7
abundance: many
d_gene: NA
v_gene: TRBV6-1
CDR3nt: TGTGCCAGCAGTGAAGCCTCCGCCTACGAGCAGTACTTC
CDR3aa: CASSEASAYEQYF

j_gene: TRBJ1-1
abundance: many
d_gene: NA
v_gene: TRBV11-3
CDR3nt: TGTGCCAGCAGCTTAAACCTCCAGGACACTGAAGCTTTCTTT
CDR3aa: CASSLNLQDTEAFF

j_gene: TRBJ2-7
abundance: NA
d_gene: NA
v_gene: TRBV6-5
CDR3nt: TGTGCCAGCAGTTACGTAGGGGATGAGCAGTACTTC
CDR3aa: CASSYVGDEQYF

j_gene: TRBJ2-7
abundance: many
d_gene: NA
v_gene: TRBV2
CDR3nt: TGTGCCAGCAAATACGGGACGGGCTATACCTACGAGCAGTACTTC
CDR3aa: CASKYGTGYTYEQYF

j_gene: TRBJ2-3
abundance: many
d_gene: TRBD2
v_gene: TRBV2
CDR3nt: TGTGCCAGCAGTGAGGGGACTAGCGGGTGGGATACGCAGTATTTT
CDR3aa: CASSEGTSGWDTQYF

j_gene: TRBJ2-3
abundance: NA
d_gene: TRBD1
v_gene: TRBV19
CDR3nt: TGTGCTGCTTCCGGGACAGGGGTCACAGATACGCAGTATTTT
CDR3aa: CAASGTGVTDTQYF

j_gene: TRBJ2-7
abundance: many
d_gene: TRBD1
v_gene: TRBV20-1
CDR3nt: TGCAGTGCTGAACCGGGACAGGGAGTCGGTTACGAGCAGTACTTC
CDR3aa: CSAEPGQGVGYEQYF

j_gene: TRBJ2-3
abundance: few
d_gene: NA
v_gene: TRBV20-1
CDR3nt: TGCAGTGCTAGCTCGCCCGGAAACACAGATACGCAGTATTTT
CDR3aa: CSASSPGNTDTQYF

j_gene: TRBJ2-1
abundance: many
d_gene: TRBD2
v_gene: TRBV7-2
CDR3nt: TGTGCCAGCAGCCTCATAGCGGGAGCTTCGTACAATGAGCAGTTCTTC
CDR3aa: CASSLIAGASYNEQFF

j_gene: TRBJ2-7
abundance: NA
d_gene: TRBD1
v_gene: TRBV6-1
CDR3nt: TGTGCCAGCAGGGGGGGGACAGGGTCGTACTTTGAGCAGTACTTC
CDR3aa: CASRGGTGSYFEQYF

j_gene: TRBJ1-2
abundance: many
d_gene: TRBD1
v_gene: TRBV29-1
CDR3nt: TGCAGCGTTGGGACAGGTATGAAGGGCTACACCTTC
CDR3aa: CSVGTGMKGYTF

j_gene: TRBJ2-1
abundance: few
d_gene: NA
v_gene: TRBV7-2
CDR3nt: TGTGCCAGCAGCTACGCCGTGAGTGGGGCGAAGCAGTTCTTC
CDR3aa: CASSYAVSGAKQFF

j_gene: TRBJ2-7
abundance: NA
d_gene: NA
v_gene: TRBV6-2/TRBV6-3
CDR3nt: TGTGCCAGCAGTTACGGGGTGTCCGAGCAGTACTTC
CDR3aa: CASSYGVSEQYF

j_gene: TRBJ1-4
abundance: few
d_gene: NA
v_gene: TRBV20-1
CDR3nt: TGCAGTGCTAATCAGGGCATTAATGAAAAACTGTTTTTT
CDR3aa: CSANQGINEKLFF

j_gene: TRBJ1-4
abundance: NA
d_gene: NA
v_gene: TRBV15
CDR3nt: TGTGCCACCAGGAGGGGGGGGACTACAACTAATGAAAAACTGTTTTTT
CDR3aa: CATRRGGTTTNEKLFF

j_gene: TRBJ2-2
abundance: few
d_gene: NA
v_gene: TRBV7-3
CDR3nt: TGTGCCAGCAGCTTAGGGGCCCCCGTGTGGGTGAACACCGGGGAGCTGTTTTTT
CDR3aa: CASSLGAPVWVNTGELFF

j_gene: TRBJ2-7
abundance: many
d_gene: NA
v_gene: TRBV11-2
CDR3nt: TGTGCCAGCAGCTCGATAAGGACCCACTCCTACGAGCAGTACTTC
CDR3aa: CASSSIRTHSYEQYF

j_gene: TRBJ2-5
abundance: few
d_gene: NA
v_gene: TRBV7-3
CDR3nt: TGTGCCAGCAGCCAAGGGGGATCATTAGAGACCCAGTACTTC
CDR3aa: CASSQGGSLETQYF

j_gene: TRBJ2-3
abundance: few
d_gene: NA
v_gene: TRBV2
CDR3nt: TGTGCCCGAGGGGGCGGGGAACTCTCTAGCACAGATACGCAGTATTTT
CDR3aa: CARGGGELSSTDTQYF

j_gene: TRBJ2-2
abundance: NA
d_gene: TRBD2
v_gene: TRBV5-6
CDR3nt: TGTGCCAGCAGCTTGGGACTAGCGGGTGAGGAGCACGGGGAGCTGTTTTTT
CDR3aa: CASSLGLAGEEHGELFF

j_gene: TRBJ1-4
abundance: NA
d_gene: NA
v_gene: TRBV28
CDR3nt: TGTGCCAGCAGTACGGGGTCGGGACACATAAATGAAAAACTGTTTTTT
CDR3aa: CASSTGSGHINEKLFF

j_gene: TRBJ1-5
abundance: few
d_gene: NA
v_gene: TRBV9
CDR3nt: TGTGCCAGCAGCGTAGAAGGAGGGGTTAGCCAGCCCCAGCATTTT
CDR3aa: CASSVEGGVSQPQHF

j_gene: TRBJ2-2
abundance: NA
d_gene: NA
v_gene: TRBV3-2
CDR3nt: TGTGCCAGCAGCCGAACACTAGCGGACAACACCGGGGAGCTGTTTTTT
CDR3aa: CASSRTLADNTGELFF

j_gene: TRBJ1-5
abundance: NA
d_gene: TRBD1
v_gene: TRBV7-9
CDR3nt: TGTGCCAGCAGCTCTATGACAGGGAACAATCAGCCCCAGCATTTT
CDR3aa: CASSSMTGNNQPQHF

j_gene: TRBJ2-7
abundance: NA
d_gene: TRBD1
v_gene: TRBV7-8
CDR3nt: TGTGCCAGCAGCTTAGACCGGGACAGATTCTACGAGCAGTACTTC
CDR3aa: CASSLDRDRFYEQYF

j_gene: TRBJ2-7
abundance: many
d_gene: TRBD2
v_gene: TRBV6-2/TRBV6-3
CDR3nt: TGTGCCAGCAACTTCGGGAGGGAAGAGCAGTACTTC
CDR3aa: CASNFGREEQYF

j_gene: TRBJ2-2
abundance: few
d_gene: NA
v_gene: TRBV4-3
CDR3nt: TGCGCCAGCAGCCAAGCGCTAACCTCCTGGACTGGAAACACCGGGGAGCTGTTTTTT
CDR3aa: CASSQALTSWTGNTGELFF

j_gene: TRBJ1-5
abundance: NA
d_gene: NA
v_gene: TRBV6-2/TRBV6-3
CDR3nt: TGTGCCAGCAGTCGGATGAGCAATCAGCCCCAGCATTTT
CDR3aa: CASSRMSNQPQHF

j_gene: TRBJ2-1
abundance: few
d_gene: NA
v_gene: TRBV6-1
CDR3nt: TGTGCCAGCAGCCATGACAGACACAATGAGCAGTTCTTC
CDR3aa: CASSHDRHNEQFF

j_gene: TRBJ2-3
abundance: many
d_gene: NA
v_gene: TRBV28
CDR3nt: TGTGCCAGCAGTTTGATCGGGGTCACAGATACGCAGTATTTT
CDR3aa: CASSLIGVTDTQYF